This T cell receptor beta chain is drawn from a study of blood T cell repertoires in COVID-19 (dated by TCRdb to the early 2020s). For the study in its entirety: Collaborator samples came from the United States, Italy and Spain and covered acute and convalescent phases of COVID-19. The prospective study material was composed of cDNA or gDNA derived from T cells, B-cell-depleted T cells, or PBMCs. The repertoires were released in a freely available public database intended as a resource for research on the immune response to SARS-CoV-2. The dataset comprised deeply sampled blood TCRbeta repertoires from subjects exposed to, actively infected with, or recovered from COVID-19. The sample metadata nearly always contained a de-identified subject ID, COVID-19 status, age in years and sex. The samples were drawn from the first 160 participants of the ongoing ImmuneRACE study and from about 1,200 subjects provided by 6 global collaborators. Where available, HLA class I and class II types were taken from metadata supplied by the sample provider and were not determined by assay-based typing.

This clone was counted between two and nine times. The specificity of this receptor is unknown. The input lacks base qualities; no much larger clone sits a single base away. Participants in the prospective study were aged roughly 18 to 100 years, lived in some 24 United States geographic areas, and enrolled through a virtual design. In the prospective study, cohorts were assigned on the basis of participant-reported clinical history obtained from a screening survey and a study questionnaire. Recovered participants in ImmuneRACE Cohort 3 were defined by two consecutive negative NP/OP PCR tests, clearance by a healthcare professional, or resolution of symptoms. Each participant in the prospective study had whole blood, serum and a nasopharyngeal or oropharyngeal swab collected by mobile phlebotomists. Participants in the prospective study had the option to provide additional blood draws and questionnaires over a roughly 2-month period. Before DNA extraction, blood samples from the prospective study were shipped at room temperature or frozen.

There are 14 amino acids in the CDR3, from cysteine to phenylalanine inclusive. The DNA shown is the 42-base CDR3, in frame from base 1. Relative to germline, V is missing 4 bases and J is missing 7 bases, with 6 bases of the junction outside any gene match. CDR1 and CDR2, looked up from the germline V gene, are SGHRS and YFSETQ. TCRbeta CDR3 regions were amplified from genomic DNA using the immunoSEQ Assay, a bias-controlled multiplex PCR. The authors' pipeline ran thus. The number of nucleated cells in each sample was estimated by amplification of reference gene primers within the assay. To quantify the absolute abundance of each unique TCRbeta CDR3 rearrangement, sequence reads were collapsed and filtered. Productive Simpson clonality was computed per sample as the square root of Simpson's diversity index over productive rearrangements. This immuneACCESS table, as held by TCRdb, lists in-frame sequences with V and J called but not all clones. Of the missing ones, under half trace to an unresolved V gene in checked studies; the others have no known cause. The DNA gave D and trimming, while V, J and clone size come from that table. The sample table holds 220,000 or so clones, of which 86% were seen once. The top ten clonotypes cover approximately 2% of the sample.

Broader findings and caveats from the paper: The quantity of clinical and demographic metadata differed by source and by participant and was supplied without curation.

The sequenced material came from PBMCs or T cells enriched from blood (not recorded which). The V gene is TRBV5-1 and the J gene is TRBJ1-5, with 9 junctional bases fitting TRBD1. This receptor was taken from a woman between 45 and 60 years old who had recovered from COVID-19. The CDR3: CASSPGTGRQPQHF. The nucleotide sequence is TGCGCCAGCAGCCCGGGGACAGGGAGGCAGCCCCAGCATTTT.